The 23 T cell receptor beta chains below were found in one sample sequenced in a study of OX40 agonist ivuxolimab in advanced cancers. Sequencing was performed with immunoSEQ multiplex PCR; in TCRdb, only in-frame clones are kept and a portion is missing. Of over 60,000 clones detected, 85% to 90% appear once; the ten largest clones hold 0.86%. The sequences come from CD4+ or CD8+ T cells sorted from blood, collected in a trial of the OX40 agonist ivuxolimab. These receptors were obtained from an adult with an advanced solid tumor such as melanoma, head and neck, liver or kidney cancer.

This clone was counted a single time. In the same sample, other DNA sequences code for this CDR3. The V call is TRBV2, the J call TRBJ2-2; D may be TRBD1 (6 bases). This CDR3 comprises 13 residues. V was clipped by 6 bases and J by 7 bases, with 12 bases between them. The germline V gene encodes CDR1 SNHLY and CDR2 FYNNEI. The CDR3 sequence: CASSARGNGELFF. The DNA for the CDR3 is TGTGCCAGCAGCGCCAGGGGAAACGGGGAGCTGTTTTTT.

This chain connects TRBV6-4 to TRBJ2-3, with 15 bases matching TRBD2. This CDR3 comprises 19 residues. Germline CDR1 and CDR2: MRHNA and SNTAGT. The V segment lost 2 bases and the J segment 2 bases; nucleotides outside the gene matches: 8. The CDR3 protein is CASSDLNGTSGGITDTQYF. The CDR3 DNA reads as TGTGCCAGCAGTGACCTGAACGGGACTAGCGGGGGGATCACAGATACGCAGTATTTT.

The chain is built from TRBV7-2 and TRBJ2-7, with D possibly TRBD1 on 5 matching bases. In germline, CDR1 is SGHTA, CDR2 FQGNSA. This CDR3 is built from 16 residues. V was cut by 1 base and J by 3 bases, with 16 bases left in between. The CDR3 is CASSLEATDGRYEQYF. The CDR3 bases are TGTGCCAGCAGCTTAGAGGCGACAGATGGGCGCTACGAGCAGTACTTC.

The chain links TRBV4-3 to TRBJ2-7; TRBD1 aligns across 8 bases. CDR1 is LGHNA, CDR2 YSLEER, per germline. J gave up 2 bases and V 7 bases, and 10 bases lay outside the gene matches. This CDR3 is built from 15 residues. The CDR3 protein is CASTPGRQGTYEQYF. The CDR3 DNA follows: TGCGCCAGCACCCCCGGCAGACAGGGGACCTACGAGCAGTACTTC.

This chain links TRBV6-5 with TRBJ2-2; maybe TRBD2 (5 bases). The CDR3 is 13 residues long. V lost 4 bases and J lost 15, with 18 bases in between. CDR1 and CDR2 (germline): MNHEY, SVGAGI. CDR3 in DNA: TGTGCCAGCAGTTTAACATTCAGATCGAGGGTGTTTTTT. It is translated as CASSLTFRSRVFF.

This chain joins TRBV9 and TRBJ2-3, with no clear D. Germline CDR1 and CDR2: SGDLS and YYNGEE. The CDR3 extends over 13 amino acids. Trimming took 3 bases from V and 2 from J, leaving 7 bases between them. The CDR3 spells CASSGDSTDTQYF. The CDR3 region has the DNA TGTGCCAGCAGCGGAGATTCCACAGATACGCAGTATTTT.

As DNA, the CDR3 is TGTGCCAGCAGTGAATTGCGGGGGAGACAAGAGACCCAGTACTTC. This encodes CASSELRGRQETQYF. The V call is TRBV2, the J call TRBJ2-5; TRBD2 aligns across 7 bases. Looked up from germline, CDR1 is SNHLY and CDR2 is FYNNEI. Trimming at V came to 2 bases and at J to 2 bases, leaving 5 bases not matched to a gene. The CDR3 contains 15 residues.

The chain couples TRBV6-5 to TRBJ2-1; D is unresolved. Trimming took off 5 bases at V and 6 bases at J, with 11 bases between the two ends. This CDR3 spans 13 amino acids. Germline CDR1 MNHEY, CDR2 SVGAGI. CDR3 loop: CASSNLLLNEQFF. The DNA of the CDR3 is TGTGCCAGCAGTAACCTTCTCCTCAATGAGCAGTTCTTC.

The V call is TRBV30, the J call TRBJ1-2; D uncertain. The CDR3 is made up of 11 amino acids. Germline V CDR1 and CDR2: GTSNPN, SVGIG (reference sequence). Trimming stripped 0 bases from V and 7 bases from J, with 6 bases between. CDR3 nucleotides: TGTGCCTGGAGTGTAGGCTCTGGCTACACCTTC. Encoded protein: CAWSVGSGYTF.

This chain uses TRBV7-9 with TRBJ1-5, with D perhaps TRBD1 (5 bases). CDR1 is SEHNR and CDR2 is FQNEAQ in the germline V gene (reference sequence). V lost 1 base and J 4 bases, leaving 14 bases between the germline ends. The CDR3 totals 16 residues. DNA for the CDR3: TGTGCCAGCAGCTTAGGAGCCTGGGGGATTAATCAGCCCCAGCATTTT. Its protein product is CASSLGAWGINQPQHF. Filled out from reference TRBV7-9 and TRBJ1-5, the complete variable domain reads DTGVSQNPRHKITKRGQNVTFRCDPISEHNRLYWYRQTLGQGPEFLTYFQNEAQLEKSRLLSDRFSAERPKGSFSTLEIQRTEQGDSAMYLCASSLGAWGINQPQHFGDGTRLSIL.

This chain links TRBV2 with TRBJ1-2; a possible D gene is TRBD1 (6 bases). There are 14 residues in the CDR3. V lost 8 bases to trimming and J lost 1 base, with 14 bases between them. Per the germline V gene, CDR1 is SNHLY and CDR2 is FYNNEI. The CDR3 sequence: CASRPTGHNYGYTF. CDR3 nucleotides: TGTGCCAGCCGCCCAACAGGGCATAACTATGGCTACACCTTC.

This clone was seen just once. The rearrangement links TRBV2 to TRBJ2-2; TRBD1 might be the D (5 bases). Germline V gene sequence: CDR1 SNHLY, CDR2 FYNNEI. The V gene lost 6 bases and the J gene lost 4 bases, with 12 bases spanning the gap. The CDR3 has 14 amino acids. The CDR3 loop is CASRPQGGTGELFF. The CDR3 DNA reads TGTGCCAGCAGACCCCAGGGTGGCACCGGGGAGCTGTTTTTT.

The rearrangement joins TRBV2 to TRBJ2-7; 10 bases are shared with TRBD1. The CDR3 extends over 14 amino acids. With 7 bases clipped from V and 4 bases from J, the junction kept 7 bases outside the gene matches. The germline V gene has CDR1 SNHLY and CDR2 FYNNEI. CDR3 amino acids: CASKAGTGEYEQYF. The CDR3 nucleotides are TGTGCCAGCAAAGCCGGGACAGGGGAGTACGAGCAGTACTTC.

The chain combines TRBV28 with TRBJ2-2, with 8 bases matching TRBD1. V was clipped by 3 bases and J by 5 bases; unmatched bases: 5. The CDR3 is made up of 15 amino acids. Germline V gene lookup returns CDR1 MDHEN and CDR2 SYDVKM. The CDR3 bases are TGTGCCAGCAGTTTCGGGGACAGGAGGACCGGGGAGCTGTTTTTT. It codes for CASSFGDRRTGELFF.

The chain's CDR3 is CASSQAGTGKTEAFF. In DNA, the CDR3 is TGTGCCAGCAGCCAGGCCGGGACAGGGAAGACTGAAGCTTTCTTT. The genes are TRBV14 and TRBJ1-1; 9 bases fit TRBD1. The CDR3 is 15 residues long. The germline V gene has CDR1 SGHDN and CDR2 FVKESK. V shed 3 bases and J 5 bases; nucleotides not matched to a gene: 7.

The chain recombines TRBV5-1 with TRBJ1-5, with D possibly TRBD1 on 6 matching bases. CDR3 length: 14 amino acids. Per the germline V gene, CDR1 is SGHRS and CDR2 is YFSETQ. V was shortened by 4 bases and J by 3 bases, with 11 bases between the two germline ends. The DNA of the CDR3 is TGCGCCAGCAGCAAGGACAGTCACAATCAGCCCCAGCATTTT. This translates into CASSKDSHNQPQHF.

This chain connects TRBV5-6 to TRBJ1-2; TRBD1 might be the D (5 bases). V was pared by 2 bases and J by 3 bases, with 11 bases between. The CDR3 loop spans 14 amino acids. Germline V gives CDR1 SGHDT, CDR2 YYEEEE. The CDR3 DNA follows: TGTGCCAGCAGCTTCACAGCGGGGGACTATGGCTACACCTTC. Its protein product is CASSFTAGDYGYTF.

This chain connects TRBV10-3 to TRBJ2-5; TRBD1 aligns across 9 bases. The CDR3 spans 17 residues. Trimming at V came to 10 bases and at J to 1 base, leaving 16 bases not matched to a gene. Germline V gives CDR1 ENHRY, CDR2 SYGVKD. CDR3 sequence (DNA): TGTGCCACTACACCGGGACAGGGTATGGAGGGCCAAGAGACCCAGTACTTC. Its protein product is CATTPGQGMEGQETQYF.

The gene calls are TRBV28 and TRBJ1-4; 7 bases align to TRBD1. The V and J ends lost 7 bases and 2 bases, in that order; junction bases with no gene match: 4. This CDR3 spans 14 amino acids. Germline loops: CDR1 MDHEN, CDR2 SYDVKM. The CDR3 region is CASTAGQTNEKLFF. CDR3 in DNA: TGTGCCAGCACGGCGGGACAGACTAATGAAAAACTGTTTTTT.

This clone was observed a handful of times. The chain carries TRBV6-5 and TRBJ1-1; tentative D call: TRBD1 (5 bases). The CDR3 has 14 amino acids. The V end was cut by 5 bases, the J end by 13 bases, with 23 bases between. CDR1 MNHEY and CDR2 SVGAGI come from the germline V gene. The CDR3 loop reads CASSPELGARIVFF. The CDR3 nucleotides are TGTGCCAGCAGTCCGGAACTTGGGGCCCGGATCGTTTTCTTT.

The chain links TRBV11-2 to TRBJ2-7; TRBD2 matches at 10 bases. The ends lost 1 base at V and 2 bases at J; junction bases unmatched: 5. The CDR3 runs to 16 residues. Looked up from germline, CDR1 is SGHAT and CDR2 is FQNNGV. The CDR3 nucleotides are TGTGCCAGCAGCTTAGGTCTTAGCGGGGGGACCTACGAGCAGTACTTC. Protein: CASSLGLSGGTYEQYF.

The chain recombines TRBV4-3 with TRBJ2-3; 8 bases map to TRBD2. The CDR3 extends over 15 amino acids. V lost 0 bases, J lost 9 bases, and 8 bases stayed unmatched. Germline CDR1 is LGHNA and CDR2 is YSLEER. The CDR3 is CASSQEKREHDTQYF. The CDR3, as DNA: TGCGCCAGCAGCCAAGAAAAGCGGGAGCATGACACGCAGTATTTT.

V gene TRBV6-1 combines with J gene TRBJ2-6; D possibly corresponds to TRBD2 (5 bases). Trimming took off 4 bases at V and 0 bases at J, with 19 bases between the two ends. The CDR3 consists of 19 residues. CDR1 is MNHNS, CDR2 SASEGT, per germline. The CDR3 spells CASSASRLLPNSGANVLTF. The CDR3 DNA is TGTGCCAGCAGTGCTAGCAGGCTATTACCTAACTCTGGGGCCAACGTCCTGACTTTC.